This is a list of T cell receptor beta chains from one sample in a study of technical replicates of blood from a handful of donors. The repertoire was sequenced with immunoSEQ multiplex PCR; TCRdb's copy has only in-frame clones and lacks some. This table has roughly 15,000 clones, 80% to 85% appearing once. Sequencing was performed on PBMCs. The receptor set was obtained from a human donor in good health. The CDR3 runs from the conserved cysteine through the conserved F or W. A D gene is named only where the DNA matches it firmly. Size is stated for part of the rows, as once, few or many counts, or as a class when the clone is expanded.

>TRBD1|TRBJ1-2|TRBV27|once
CASSSGQGMNYGYTF
TGTGCCAGCAGTTCCGGACAGGGAATGAACTATGGCTACACCTTC
>TRBD2|TRBJ2-1|TRBV7-2|.
CASSLDPGLAGNNEQFF
TGTGCCAGCAGCTTAGACCCCGGACTAGCGGGCAATAATGAGCAGTTCTTC
>TRBD1|TRBJ2-1|TRBV5-1|.
CASSWDSNPYNEQFF
TGCGCCAGCAGCTGGGACAGTAACCCCTACAATGAGCAGTTCTTC
>.|TRBJ2-5|TRBV29-1|.
CSVDPAQGETQYF
TGCAGCGTTGACCCTGCACAGGGAGAGACCCAGTACTTC
>TRBD1|TRBJ1-1|TRBV29-1|.
CSVEGRTGAINTEAFF
TGCAGCGTTGAAGGCCGGACAGGGGCTATAAACACTGAAGCTTTCTTT
>TRBD2|TRBJ2-5|TRBV11-2|.
CASSFDSGGGETQYF
TGTGCCAGCAGCTTTGATTCGGGAGGGGGGGAGACCCAGTACTTC
>.|TRBJ2-5|TRBV9|once
CASSVDFVGETQYF
TGTGCCAGCAGCGTAGACTTCGTCGGAGAGACCCAGTACTTC
>TRBD2|TRBJ2-1|TRBV6-1|.
CASSEGLANSYNEQFF
TGTGCCAGCAGTGAAGGACTAGCGAACTCCTACAATGAGCAGTTCTTC
>.|TRBJ2-1|TRBV4-2|.
CASSQEPAANEQFF
TGTGCCAGCAGCCAAGAGCCAGCGGCTAATGAGCAGTTCTTC
>.|TRBJ2-3|TRBV10-2|.
CASSGSGWGETDTQYF
TGCGCCAGCAGTGGGTCTGGGTGGGGGGAGACAGATACGCAGTATTTT
>.|TRBJ2-3|TRBV5-1|.
CASSYGQGSTDTQYF
TGCGCCAGCAGCTACGGGCAGGGAAGCACAGATACGCAGTATTTT
>TRBD2|TRBJ2-7|TRBV7-8|.
CASSLARDWGRAYEQYF
TGTGCCAGCAGCTTAGCCCGTGACTGGGGGAGGGCCTACGAGCAGTACTTC
>TRBD2|TRBJ2-3|TRBV4-1|.
CASSQEGREALFDTQYF
TGCGCCAGCAGCCAAGAGGGCCGGGAGGCCCTTTTTGATACGCAGTATTTT
>TRBD1|TRBJ1-1|TRBV30|.
CAWTLTGARWAEAFF
TGTGCCTGGACCCTGACAGGGGCCCGGTGGGCTGAAGCTTTCTTT
>TRBD2|TRBJ2-7|TRBV11-2|.
CASSVLAGSSYEQYF
TGTGCCAGCAGCGTCTTAGCGGGGAGCTCCTACGAGCAGTACTTC
>TRBD2|TRBJ2-1|TRBV11-3|.
CASSLTKTSGLNNEQFF
TGTGCCAGCAGCCTTACTAAGACTAGCGGGCTCAACAATGAGCAGTTCTTC
>.|TRBJ1-2|TRBV7-9|once
CASSFGTGIYGYTF
TGTGCCAGCAGCTTCGGCACCGGGATCTATGGCTACACCTTC
>.|TRBJ2-7|TRBV11-3|.
CASSLGAGYSYEQYF
TGTGCCAGCAGCTTAGGGGCTGGGTATTCCTACGAGCAGTACTTC
>.|TRBJ1-2|TRBV18|once
CASSPERAPHYGYTF
TGTGCCAGCTCACCCGAGAGGGCACCCCACTATGGCTACACCTTC
>TRBD2|TRBJ2-3|TRBV10-3|.
CAISQVREGGNTQYF
TGTGCCATCAGCCAGGTGCGGGAGGGAGGAAATACGCAGTATTTT
>TRBD1|TRBJ2-7|TRBV7-6|.
CATQGSSYEQYF
TGTGCCACACAGGGGAGCTCCTACGAGCAGTACTTC
>.|TRBJ1-3|TRBV7-9|.
CASLHPTSGNTIYF
TGTGCCAGCCTACACCCGACATCTGGAAACACCATATATTTT
>TRBD2|TRBJ2-1|TRBV7-2|once
CASRSRTSLNNNEQFF
TGTGCCAGCAGGTCCCGGACTAGCCTGAACAACAATGAGCAGTTCTTC
>.|TRBJ1-1|TRBV2|.
CASSTEFITEAFF
TGTGCCAGCAGTACAGAGTTTATCACTGAAGCTTTCTTT
>TRBD1|TRBJ1-2|TRBV15|.
CATSTTLTGSPYGYTF
TGTGCCACCAGCACAACATTGACAGGGTCCCCCTATGGCTACACCTTC
>.|TRBJ2-5|TRBV12-5|.
CASGLVGGLETQYF
TGTGCTAGTGGTTTGGTGGGGGGATTGGAGACCCAGTACTTC
>.|TRBJ2-1|TRBV7-9|.
CASSLAGASPYNEQFF
TGTGCCAGCAGTCTGGCGGGGGCTTCGCCCTACAATGAGCAGTTCTTC
>.|TRBJ2-7|TRBV5-1|.
CASSLDVGEQYF
TGCGCCAGCAGCTTGGATGTCGGGGAGCAGTACTTC
>TRBD2|TRBJ2-2|TRBV5-8|.
CASSHPGGTGELFF
TGTGCCAGCAGCCACCCGGGGGGTACCGGGGAGCTGTTTTTT
>.|TRBJ2-7|TRBV5-1|once
CASSWAQGGEQYF
TGCGCCAGCAGCTGGGCTCAGGGTGGGGAGCAGTACTTC
>.|TRBJ1-5|TRBV10-3|.
CAIRTGENQPQHF
TGTGCCATCAGAACCGGGGAGAATCAGCCCCAGCATTTT
>.|TRBJ2-5|TRBV19|few
CASSMGSSETQYF
TGTGCCAGTAGTATGGGGAGTAGCGAGACCCAGTACTTC
>.|TRBJ1-6|TRBV10-2|.
CASSEVESSYNSPLHF
TGCGCCAGCAGTGAGGTTGAGAGCTCCTATAATTCACCCCTCCACTTT
>TRBD1|TRBJ2-7|TRBV5-1|.
CASGRQGSLSLDEQYF
TGCGCCAGCGGCAGACAGGGAAGTCTCTCGTTGGACGAGCAGTACTTC
>TRBD1|TRBJ2-2|TRBV30|.
CAWSLDRKYTRGELFF
TGTGCCTGGAGTTTGGACAGGAAATACACCCGCGGGGAGCTGTTTTTT
>TRBD1|TRBJ2-7|TRBV4-1|once
CASSQGMTGTYEQYF
TGCGCCAGCAGCCAAGGAATGACAGGGACCTACGAGCAGTACTTC
>TRBD2|TRBJ2-1|TRBV19|.
CASSMKVAGLGGVNEQFF
TGTGCCAGTAGTATGAAGGTAGCGGGATTGGGGGGGGTCAATGAGCAGTTCTTC
>.|TRBJ1-2|TRBV19|.
CASSNGLLNYGYTF
TGTGCCAGTAGTAACGGACTTCTTAACTATGGCTACACCTTC
>TRBD2|TRBJ2-3|TRBV27|once
CASSLGLAGGYTQYF
TGTGCCAGCAGTTTGGGACTAGCGGGAGGTTATACGCAGTATTTT
>.|TRBJ1-3|TRBV5-1|.
CASSLAGDSGNTIYF
TGCGCCAGCAGCTTGGCCGGAGACTCTGGAAACACCATATATTTT
>TRBD1|TRBJ1-1|TRBV10-2|.
CASSDLWTGGTEAFF
TGCGCCAGCAGTGACCTATGGACAGGGGGGACTGAAGCTTTCTTT
>TRBD2|TRBJ2-1|TRBV19|.
CASSSTIAGGLYNEQFF
TGTGCCAGTAGTAGCACCATAGCGGGAGGCCTATACAATGAGCAGTTCTTC
>.|TRBJ2-1|TRBV29-1|.
CSVGRDFSYNEQFF
TGCAGCGTTGGACGAGACTTCTCCTACAATGAGCAGTTCTTC
>TRBD2|TRBJ2-1|TRBV29-1|.
CSVGSGTSGRDEQFF
TGCAGCGTTGGGTCCGGGACTAGCGGGAGAGATGAGCAGTTCTTC
>.|TRBJ1-2|TRBV4-1|.
CASSQESGNYGYTF
TGCGCCAGCAGCCAAGAGTCAGGAAACTATGGCTACACCTTC
>.|TRBJ1-5|TRBV2|.
CATSGTGGNQPQHF
TGTGCCACGTCAGGTACCGGCGGCAATCAGCCCCAGCATTTT
>.|TRBJ1-1|TRBV5-8|.
CASSDSMGEAFF
TGTGCCAGCAGCGATTCGATGGGCGAAGCTTTCTTT
>TRBD2|TRBJ2-1|TRBV28|.
CASSTTGGSSYNEQFF
TGTGCCAGCAGCACCACGGGGGGAAGCTCCTACAATGAGCAGTTCTTC
>.|TRBJ2-7|TRBV5-1|.
CASSDGANLNEQYF
TGCGCCAGCAGCGATGGGGCTAACCTCAACGAGCAGTACTTC
>TRBD2|TRBJ2-5|TRBV4-1|.
CASSQNPGLAASPQETQYF
TGCGCCAGCAGCCAAAATCCGGGACTAGCGGCTTCACCTCAAGAGACCCAGTACTTC
>TRBD2|TRBJ2-1|TRBV7-8|once
CASRGLADYNEQFF
TGTGCCAGCAGGGGACTAGCGGACTACAATGAGCAGTTCTTC
>.|TRBJ1-5|TRBV2|.
CASRGDGLNQPQHF
TGTGCCAGCAGGGGAGACGGATTGAATCAGCCCCAGCATTTT
>.|TRBJ2-1|TRBV6-4|.
CASSDSSGSYNEQFF
TGTGCCAGCAGTGACTCTAGCGGCTCCTACAATGAGCAGTTCTTC
>.|TRBJ1-2|TRBV27|.
CASSGHDNLYGYTF
TGTGCCAGCAGTGGACACGATAACCTCTATGGCTACACCTTC
>.|TRBJ1-5|TRBV6-4|.
CASSDGGDGNQPQHF
TGTGCCAGCAGCGATGGGGGGGACGGCAATCAGCCCCAGCATTTT
>TRBD2|TRBJ2-2|TRBV5-1|few
CASRTSGNTGELFF
TGCGCCAGCAGGACTAGCGGGAACACCGGGGAGCTGTTTTTT